This T cell receptor (beta chain) was sequenced in a study of blood T cell repertoires in COVID-19. Participant-reported clinical history was the basis for cohort assignment. Two negative PCRs, clearance, or symptom resolution were required of recovered Cohort 3 donors. The assay was immunoSEQ multiplex PCR, and TCRdb's table has in-frame clones only and misses some. This sample carries about 200,000 clones, around 81% of them seen once, and the ten largest clones take 7.5%. CDR1 MNHNS and CDR2 SASEGT come from the germline V gene. Trimming removed 3 bases at V and 1 base at J, with 15 bases between. CDR3 length: 16 residues.

The chain employs TRBV6-1 and TRBJ1-1, with D hard to call. The specimen was PBMCs or T cells enriched from blood (not recorded which). The sequence was obtained from a middle-aged man who had recovered from COVID-19. As DNA, the CDR3 is TGTGCCAGCAGTGATGAAGTCGGCAGCGCGAACACTGAAGCTTTCTTT. The encoded protein is CASSDEVGSANTEAFF.